This passage covers 27 T cell receptor beta chains from one sample sequenced in a study of Ad26.COV2.S vaccination and SARS-CoV-2 variants. Measured with immunoSEQ multiplex PCR; TCRdb has only the in-frame clones, and not every one. Found here are some 340,000 clones, 85% to 90% of them singletons; the top ten hold more than 1.5%. Treatment defined: some 19 received Ad26.COV2.S at low or high dose, single or two shots; several received placebo; per-sample allocation not given. Day 63 after the first injection of vaccine or placebo was the sampling time. The material sequenced was peripheral blood, taken in a trial of Ad26.COV2.S vaccine versus placebo. These receptors were taken from a person aged 18-60 years who received the Ad26.COV2.S COVID-19 vaccine or a placebo.

Worth noting for this clone: This sample includes further DNA sequences coding for the same CDR3. This chain connects TRBV5-1 to TRBJ2-5; 9 bases line up with TRBD2. Germline V gene lookup returns CDR1 SGHRS and CDR2 YFSETQ. The trim removed 1 base at V and 2 bases at J, leaving 0 bases unmatched. This CDR3 region has 14 residues. CDR3 loop: CASSLSGGQETQYF. CDR3 DNA: TGCGCCAGCAGCTTGAGCGGGGGGCAAGAGACCCAGTACTTC.

The J gene is TRBJ2-2, the V gene TRBV18; 9 bases are shared with TRBD1. Germline V gene lookup returns CDR1 KGHSH and CDR2 LQKENI. The CDR3 spans 16 residues. Losses at the gene ends were 0 bases for V and 7 bases for J; bases not matched to a gene: 6. CDR3 sequence: CASSPPGQGFVGELFF. Written as DNA, the CDR3 is TGTGCCAGCTCACCACCGGGACAGGGTTTCGTCGGGGAGCTGTTTTTT. Looking up the rest from reference TRBV18 and TRBJ2-2 gives the full variable domain: NAGVMQNPRHLVRRRGQEARLRCSPMKGHSHVYWYRQLPEEGLKFMVYLQKENIIDESGMPKERFSAEFPKEGPSILRIQQVVRGDSAAYFCASSPPGQGFVGELFFGEGSRLTVL.

The rearrangement links TRBV30 to TRBJ1-2; 12 nucleotides agree with TRBD1. Germline V gene sequence: CDR1 GTSNPN, CDR2 SVGIG (reference sequence). V dropped 2 bases and J dropped 7; count of bases not matched to a gene: 8. The CDR3 sequence is 15 residues long. The CDR3 DNA is TGTGCCTGGAGTCAGAAGGGGACAGGGGGCTCTGGCTACACCTTC. Residues: CAWSQKGTGGSGYTF.

V is TRBV6-5 and J is TRBJ2-7; possibly TRBD1 or TRBD2 for D (5 bases each). V gave up 4 bases and J gave up 3 bases, with 19 bases separating them. CDR3 size: 16 residues. In germline, CDR1 is MNHEY, CDR2 SVGAGI. The CDR3 DNA is TGTGCCAGCAGTTTCCATACCGGGACGGTGAACTACGAGCAGTACTTC. The encoded protein is CASSFHTGTVNYEQYF.

The rearrangement joins TRBV7-6 to TRBJ1-4; D gene ambiguous. CDR3 length: 15 amino acids. Trimming took off 2 bases at V and 10 bases at J, with 17 bases between the two ends. The germline gives CDR1 SGHVS, CDR2 FNYEAQ. The CDR3 DNA reads as TGTGCCAGCAGCTTAATTTGGGGTCAGTCCGGAAAACTGTTTTTT. Translation: CASSLIWGQSGKLFF.

The CDR3 loop reads CASSQVGQGGNTEAFF. CDR3 sequence (DNA): TGTGCCAGCAGCCAAGTGGGACAGGGGGGCAACACTGAAGCTTTCTTT. The V and J genes are TRBV14 and TRBJ1-1; TRBD1 matches 11 bases. J gave up 2 bases and V 1 base, and 3 bases lay outside the gene matches. Germline assignment: CDR1 SGHDN and CDR2 FVKESK. The CDR3 length is 16 residues.

The V and J genes are TRBV19 and TRBJ1-5; 7 nucleotides align to TRBD1. V shed 6 bases, J shed 6 bases, and the junction held 8 bases outside the gene matches. Germline V gene lookup returns CDR1 LNHDA and CDR2 SQIVND (reference sequence). There are 14 residues in the CDR3. The CDR3 coding sequence is TGTGCCAGTAGCTTAACAGGGGCGGGTCAGCCCCAGCATTTT. Translation gives CASSLTGAGQPQHF.

On this clone: A read error may account for a junction end that differs from germline. The chain combines TRBV5-1 with TRBJ1-4; 7 nucleotides agree with TRBD1. The CDR3 contains 16 residues. CDR1 and CDR2 (germline): SGHRS, YFSETQ. The CDR3: CARRGGGTATNEKLFF. The CDR3 region has the DNA TGCGCCCGCAGGGGGGGAGGGACAGCAACTAATGAAAAACTGTTTTTT.

About this clone itself: Other nucleotide sequences from this sample produce the same CDR3. The chain recombines TRBV12-3 or TRBV12-4 with TRBJ2-7; unclear D gene. This CDR3 is built from 11 residues. V dropped 4 bases and J dropped 4 bases, with 5 bases sitting between them. CDR3 bases: TGTGCCAGCAGTTCCGGGTACGAGCAGTACTTC. Protein: CASSSGYEQYF.

This clone was detected only a few times. The genes are TRBV3-1 (or the pseudogene TRBV3-2) and TRBJ2-3; 9 positions agree with TRBD2. Germline-derived CDR1 and CDR2 are LGHDT and YNNKEL (reference sequence). V shed 9 bases and J 4 bases; nucleotides not matched to a gene: 14. The CDR3 has 16 amino acids. The CDR3 nucleotides read TGTGCCAGACTACTTGCGGGGGGGCAGGGGGCAGATACGCAGTATTTT. Its protein is CARLLAGGQGADTQYF.

This chain joins TRBV6-6 and TRBJ1-2; D is uncertain. In germline, CDR1 is MNHNY, CDR2 SVGAGI (reference sequence). CDR3 length: 12 amino acids. V lost 4 bases and J 4 bases, leaving 7 bases between the germline ends. CDR3 coding DNA: TGTGCCAGCAGTTCCCCCGGCTATGGCTACACCTTC. This codes for CASSSPGYGYTF.

The V call is TRBV6-5, the J call TRBJ2-1; a possible D gene is TRBD1 (5 bases). CDR1 and CDR2 (germline): MNHEY, SVGAGI. Trimming stripped 2 bases from V and 5 bases from J, with 13 bases between. There are 15 residues in the CDR3. Written as DNA, the CDR3 is TGTGCCAGCAGTTACGGCACCGCAGGGAACAATGAGCAGTTCTTC. It is translated as CASSYGTAGNNEQFF.

The chain uses TRBV6-2 or TRBV6-3 and TRBJ2-7; D not certain. Germline assignment: CDR1 MNHEY and CDR2 SVGEGT. V gave up 0 bases and J gave up 7 bases, with 4 bases separating them. The CDR3 extends over 11 amino acids. The DNA of the CDR3 is TGTGCCAGCAGTTACTCGACAGAGCAGTACTTC. It yields the protein CASSYSTEQYF.

The chain joins TRBV5-1 to TRBJ1-6, with 7 bases identical to TRBD1. J was trimmed by 6 bases and V by 0 bases; bases with no gene match: 9. Looked up from germline, CDR1 is SGHRS and CDR2 is YFSETQ. This CDR3 has 17 amino acids. The CDR3 DNA follows: TGCGCCAGCAGCTTGGGCCCTTCGGGACAGAGTAATTCACCCCTCCACTTT. It translates to CASSLGPSGQSNSPLHF. Variable domain in full (rest from reference TRBV5-1 and TRBJ1-6): KAGVTQTPRYLIKTRGQQVTLSCSPISGHRSVSWYQQTPGQGLQFLFEYFSETQRNKGNFPGRFSGRQFSNSRSEMNVSTLELGDSALYLCASSLGPSGQSNSPLHFGNGTRLTVT.

Of note for this clone: The sample carries other DNA sequences with the same CDR3. The rearrangement links TRBV9 to TRBJ1-3, with D unresolved. The CDR3 spans 15 residues. Germline assignment: CDR1 SGDLS and CDR2 YYNGEE. V was trimmed by 0 bases and J by 4 bases, leaving 11 bases between them. Written as DNA, the CDR3 is TGTGCCAGCAGCGTAGAAGGCAACTCCGGAAACACCATATATTTT. Its protein product is CASSVEGNSGNTIYF.

The V and J genes are TRBV7-2 and TRBJ2-3; TRBD2 is a possible D gene (6 bases). Germline CDR1 reads SGHTA; CDR2 reads FQGNSA. CDR3 length: 14 residues. V lost 2 bases, J lost 4 bases, and 10 bases lay in between. CDR3 nucleotides: TGTGCCAGCAGCTTATCCTGGGGGGCAGATACGCAGTATTTT. This translates into CASSLSWGADTQYF.

With respect to this clone: Additional DNA sequences in this sample encode the identical CDR3. This chain joins TRBV7-9 and TRBJ1-6; a weak D match, TRBD1 (6 bases). Germline CDR1 SEHNR, CDR2 FQNEAQ (reference sequence). The V gene lost 0 bases and the J gene lost 7 bases, with 10 bases spanning the gap. The CDR3 sequence is 15 residues long. The CDR3 DNA sequence: TGTGCCAGCAGCTTAGCTTCAGGGGTGAATTCACCCCTCCACTTT. It specifies CASSLASGVNSPLHF.

The chain joins TRBV19 to TRBJ2-3; 12 positions match TRBD2. The V segment lost 4 bases and the J segment 1 base; nucleotides outside the gene matches: 3. The CDR3 is 16 amino acids. Germline V gene data show CDR1 as LNHDA and CDR2 as SQIVND (reference sequence). The CDR3: CASSKLAGGGTDTQYF. The CDR3 DNA is TGTGCCAGTAGTAAACTAGCGGGGGGAGGCACAGATACGCAGTATTTT.

The chain couples TRBV5-1 to TRBJ1-2; D is unresolved. V was shortened by 1 base and J by 8 bases, with 12 bases between the two germline ends. The CDR3 is made up of 13 amino acids. Germline CDR1 SGHRS, CDR2 YFSETQ. The CDR3 region is CASSLSQTWGYTF. The CDR3 DNA reads as TGCGCCAGCAGCTTGAGTCAGACGTGGGGCTACACCTTC.

The chain employs TRBV12-3 or TRBV12-4 and TRBJ1-2; tentative D call: TRBD1 (5 bases). Trimming left V 3 bases short and J 4 bases short, with 9 bases between. This CDR3 has 13 amino acids. For the CDR3, the DNA is TGTGCCAGCAGTTTTACAGGTCTCTATGGCTACACCTTC. Translated, it gives CASSFTGLYGYTF.

The V gene is TRBV10-3, the J gene TRBJ2-7; D is tentatively TRBD1 or TRBD2 (5 bases each). Trimming left V 2 bases short and J 5 bases short, with 7 bases between. The CDR3 is 12 residues long. The germline V gene encodes CDR1 ENHRY and CDR2 SYGVKD. The CDR3 DNA reads as TGTGCCATCAGTGAGATGGGGGACGAGCAGTACTTC. Encoded protein: CAISEMGDEQYF.

This clone was observed once. The chain joins TRBV2 to TRBJ1-2; 7 bases map to TRBD1. This CDR3 is 12 amino acids long. Germline CDR1 is SNHLY and CDR2 is FYNNEI. Trimming cost V 4 bases and J 12 bases; bases outside gene matches: 8. The chain's CDR3 is CASSVRQGRDTF. The CDR3 coding sequence is TGTGCCAGCAGTGTCCGACAGGGTAGGGACACCTTC.

The sample holds one count of this clone. The J gene is TRBJ1-2, the V gene TRBV28; weak D call: TRBD1 (5 bases). V was pared by 2 bases and J by 5 bases, with 15 bases between. CDR1 is MDHEN, CDR2 SYDVKM, per germline. The CDR3 is 15 residues long. In DNA form, the CDR3 reads TGTGCCAGCAGTTTAAAAGGGACCCCTCTTTATGGCTACACCTTC. This encodes CASSLKGTPLYGYTF.

The chain has TRBV20-1 and TRBJ1-2; 7 nucleotides agree with TRBD1. Germline-derived CDR1 and CDR2 are DFQATT and SNEGSKA (reference sequence). Unmatched junction bases numbered 4, after V lost 3 bases and J lost 3 bases. This CDR3 contains 13 residues. In DNA form, the CDR3 reads TGCAGTGCTAGTCGGGGGACAGACTATGGCTACACCTTC. Protein: CSASRGTDYGYTF.

The rearrangement links TRBV9 to TRBJ1-1; no definite D call. The V end lost 0 bases, the J end lost 1 base, and 4 bases lay between the germline ends. Germline V gene data show CDR1 as SGDLS and CDR2 as YYNGEE. CDR3 size: 13 residues. The CDR3 nucleotides are TGTGCCAGCAGCGTAGAGCAGAACACTGAAGCTTTCTTT. Protein sequence: CASSVEQNTEAFF.

This clone was observed many times. The chain has TRBV6-5 and TRBJ1-2; D gene unclear. Germline V CDR1 and CDR2: MNHEY, SVGAGI. This CDR3 spans 11 amino acids. Trimming removed 5 bases at V and 7 bases at J, with 8 bases between. The CDR3 coding sequence is TGTGCCAGCAGTCCCGGAGCTGGCTACACCTTC. Its translation is CASSPGAGYTF.

V and J are TRBV29-1 and TRBJ2-5; TRBD1 aligns across 8 bases. After removal of 4 bases from V and 3 bases from J, the junction contained 1 base not matched to a gene. The CDR3 length is 12 residues. Germline lookup yields CDR1 SQVTM and CDR2 ANQGSEA. CDR3 DNA: TGCAGCGTTGGGACAGGGAAAGAGACCCAGTACTTC. It translates to CSVGTGKETQYF.